This T cell receptor (beta chain) came from a study of T cell repertoires in cytomegalovirus infection. The CDR3 has 15 residues. CDR1 is LGHNT and CDR2 is FRNRAP in the germline V gene. V dropped 3 bases and J dropped 6 bases, with 15 bases sitting between them. Remarks on this clonotype: Antigen unknown.

TCRdb used MiXCR to reprocess the reads, holding one entry per CDR3 protein. This table holds 400,000 to 600,000 distinct CDR3 sequences, about two fifths found once. Sequences were derived from cultured PBMCs, sampled from culture after CMV antigen stimulation. V is TRBV12-5 and J is TRBJ2-1; D is unresolved. This clonotype was sampled from a human donor in good health (CMV status not recorded). Some clones in this sample may be carry-over from other donors' samples. CDR3 in DNA: TGTGCTAGTGGTTTTAGGGCCCCCCCTTTCAATGAGCAGTTCTTC. Translated, it gives CASGFRAPPFNEQFF.